Sequencing of this TCR beta chain was carried out in a study of cytomegalovirus exposure and HLA in healthy donors. Germline V gene data show CDR1 as WSHSY and CDR2 as SAAADI. The V and J ends lost 6 bases and 2 bases respectively, with 11 bases between them. This CDR3 is 14 amino acids long. This clone showed up just a few times. Primers: 60 Vbeta forward and 13 Jbeta reverse. TCRdb's copy holds only in-frame clones and misses some; the assay was immunoSEQ multiplex PCR. This table holds fewer than 250,000 clones, 70% to 80% found once. The sample was PBMCs. The chain recombines TRBV10-2 with TRBJ1-3, with a possible D match to TRBD1 (6 bases). The clonotype originates from a girl aged 2 to 9 in good health and CMV-seronegative. The CDR3 loop reads CASRTGTTGNTIYF. DNA of the CDR3: TGCGCCAGCAGGACAGGAACAACTGGAAACACCATATATTTT.